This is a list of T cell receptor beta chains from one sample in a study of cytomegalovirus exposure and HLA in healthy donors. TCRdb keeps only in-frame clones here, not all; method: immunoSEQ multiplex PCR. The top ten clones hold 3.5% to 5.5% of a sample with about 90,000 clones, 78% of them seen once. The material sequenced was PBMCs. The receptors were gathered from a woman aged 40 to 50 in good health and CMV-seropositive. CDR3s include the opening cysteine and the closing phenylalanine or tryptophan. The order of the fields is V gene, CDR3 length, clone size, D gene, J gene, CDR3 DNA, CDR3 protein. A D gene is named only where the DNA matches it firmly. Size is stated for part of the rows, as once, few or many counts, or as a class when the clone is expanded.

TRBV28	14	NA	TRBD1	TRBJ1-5	TGTGCCAGCAGTTCAGGACAGGGACCCCAGCCCCAGCATTTT	CASSSGQGPQPQHF
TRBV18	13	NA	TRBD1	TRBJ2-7	TGTGCCAGCTCCGGACAGGGGGGGAACGAGCAGTACTTC	CASSGQGGNEQYF
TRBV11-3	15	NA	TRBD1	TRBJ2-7	TGTGCCAGCACCCGGGACAGGGGGTCCTCCTACGAGCAGTACTTC	CASTRDRGSSYEQYF
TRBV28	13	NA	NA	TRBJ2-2	TGTGCCAGCAGTCGGGACTCACTCGGGGAGCTGTTTTTT	CASSRDSLGELFF
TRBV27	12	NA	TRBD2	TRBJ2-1	TGTGCCAGCAGTTTTCTAGCGGGAGGCGAGTTCTTC	CASSFLAGGEFF
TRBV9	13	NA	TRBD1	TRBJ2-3	TGTGCCAGCAGCTCAAACGGACAGGGCGCGCAGTATTTT	CASSSNGQGAQYF
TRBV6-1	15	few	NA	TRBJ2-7	TGTGCCAGCAACCCGGGAAGGGCCCCCTCCTACGAGCAGTACTTC	CASNPGRAPSYEQYF
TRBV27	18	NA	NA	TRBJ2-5	TGTGCCAGCAGTTTCTCTACACCAGTAGCGGCGAATTGGGAGACCCAGTACTTC	CASSFSTPVAANWETQYF
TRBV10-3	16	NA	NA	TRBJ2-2	TGTGCCATCAGTGACCCCGGGACTCCGGACACCGGGGAGCTGTTTTTT	CAISDPGTPDTGELFF
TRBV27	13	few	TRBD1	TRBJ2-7	TGTGCCAGCAGTTGGACAGGGTCCGGCGAGCAGTACTTC	CASSWTGSGEQYF
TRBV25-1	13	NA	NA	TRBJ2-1	TGTGCCAGCAGTGACGGGATGAGGAATGAGCAGTTCTTC	CASSDGMRNEQFF
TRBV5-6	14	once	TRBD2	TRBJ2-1	TGTGCCAGCAGCTTGAATAGCGGGACCAATGAGCAGTTCTTC	CASSLNSGTNEQFF
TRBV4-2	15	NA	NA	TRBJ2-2	TGTGCCAGCAGCCAACTAAGAGGGAACACCGGGGAGCTGTTTTTT	CASSQLRGNTGELFF
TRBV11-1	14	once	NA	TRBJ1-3	TGTGCCAGTAACGGCGGCTCCTCTGGAAACACCATATATTTT	CASNGGSSGNTIYF
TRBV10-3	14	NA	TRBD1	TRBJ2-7	TGTGCCATCAGTGCGGCACCGGGACAGGGAGTCCCCGGCTTC	CAISAAPGQGVPGF
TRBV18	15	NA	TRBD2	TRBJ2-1	TGTGCCAGCTCACCAAGGCTAGCGGGAGAAGATGAGCAGTTCTTC	CASSPRLAGEDEQFF
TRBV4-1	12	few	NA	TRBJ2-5	TGCGCCAGCCAGGACAGCGTCGGGACCCAGTACTTC	CASQDSVGTQYF
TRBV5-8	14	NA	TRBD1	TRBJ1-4	TGTGCCAGCAGCCGGGGACAGCTTAATGAAAAACTGTTTTTT	CASSRGQLNEKLFF
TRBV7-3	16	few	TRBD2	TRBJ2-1	TGTGCCAGCAGCCCCTATCTAGCGGGAGACTACAATGAGCAGTTCTTC	CASSPYLAGDYNEQFF
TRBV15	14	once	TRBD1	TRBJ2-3	TGTGCCACCAGCAGGGGACAGGGCTCAGATACGCAGTATTTT	CATSRGQGSDTQYF
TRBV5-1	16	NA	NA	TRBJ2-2	TGCGCCAGCAGCAAGTTCGGGACTTCAGCCACCGGGGAGCTGTTTTTT	CASSKFGTSATGELFF
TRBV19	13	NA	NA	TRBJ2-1	TGTGCCAGTAGTATATCGGGATACAATGAGCAGTTCTTC	CASSISGYNEQFF
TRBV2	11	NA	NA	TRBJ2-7	TGTGCCAGCGGTTTAGCCTACGAGCAGTACTTC	CASGLAYEQYF
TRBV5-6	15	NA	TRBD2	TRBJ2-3	TGTGCCAGCAGCTTGCGGGCTAGCGGTGGGGGTACGCAGTATTTT	CASSLRASGGGTQYF
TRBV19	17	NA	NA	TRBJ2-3	TGTGCCAGTAGTACACTAGGACCGGTCTTAGGCACAGATACGCAGTATTTT	CASSTLGPVLGTDTQYF
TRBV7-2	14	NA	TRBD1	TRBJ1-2	TGTGCCAGCAGTCGGGACAGGGCTAAATTGGGCTACACCTTC	CASSRDRAKLGYTF
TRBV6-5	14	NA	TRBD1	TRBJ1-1	TGTGCCAGCAGTTACGACAGGGACGGCTTAGAGGCTTTCTTT	CASSYDRDGLEAFF
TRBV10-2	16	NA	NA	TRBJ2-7	TGCGCCAGCAGTGTATCCGAGCGGGCGAGCTCCTACGAGCAGTACTTC	CASSVSERASSYEQYF